This TCR beta chain appears in the sequencing data of a study of shared T cell receptors in the human thymus. The CDR3 totals 17 residues. With 5 bases removed from V and 2 bases from J, the gap between germline ends came to 21 bases. Germline CDR1 MDHEN, CDR2 SYDVKM. Some clones are missing from TCRdb's copy, which holds only in-frame ones; the method was immunoSEQ multiplex PCR. The sample has more than 300,000 clones, 95% seen once. The TCR was taken from a human donor. Sequences were obtained from thymocytes. This rearrangement joins TRBV28 to TRBJ1-1; a weak D match, TRBD1 (6 bases). This CDR3 is CASSLYRVKGFNTEAFF. For the CDR3, the DNA is TGTGCCAGCAGTCTTTACAGGGTTAAAGGGTTTAACACTGAAGCTTTCTTT.